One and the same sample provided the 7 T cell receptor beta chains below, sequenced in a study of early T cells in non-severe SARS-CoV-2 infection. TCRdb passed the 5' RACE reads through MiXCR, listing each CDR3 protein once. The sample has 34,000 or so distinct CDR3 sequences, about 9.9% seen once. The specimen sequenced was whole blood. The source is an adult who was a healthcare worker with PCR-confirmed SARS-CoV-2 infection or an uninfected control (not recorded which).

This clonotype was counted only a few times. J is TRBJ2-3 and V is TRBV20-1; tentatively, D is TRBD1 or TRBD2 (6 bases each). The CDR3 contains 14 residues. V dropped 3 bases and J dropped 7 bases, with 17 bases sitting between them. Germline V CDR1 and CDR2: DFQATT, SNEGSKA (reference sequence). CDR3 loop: CSASPPGAVYTQYF. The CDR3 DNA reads TGCAGTGCTAGCCCCCCGGGGGCCGTGTATACGCAGTATTTT.

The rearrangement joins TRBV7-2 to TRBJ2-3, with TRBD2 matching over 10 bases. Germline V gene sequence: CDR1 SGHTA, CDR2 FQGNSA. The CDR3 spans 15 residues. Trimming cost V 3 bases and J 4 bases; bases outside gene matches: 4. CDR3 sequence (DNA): TGTGCCAGCAGCTTTTCTAGCGGGGGCTCAGATACGCAGTATTTT. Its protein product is CASSFSSGGSDTQYF.

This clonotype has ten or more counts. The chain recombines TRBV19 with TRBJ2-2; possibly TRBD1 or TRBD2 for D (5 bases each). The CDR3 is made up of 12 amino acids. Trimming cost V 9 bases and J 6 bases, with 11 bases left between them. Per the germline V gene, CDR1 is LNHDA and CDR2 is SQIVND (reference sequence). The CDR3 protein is CASKMGAGELFF. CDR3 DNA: TGTGCCAGCAAGATGGGGGCCGGGGAGCTGTTTTTT.

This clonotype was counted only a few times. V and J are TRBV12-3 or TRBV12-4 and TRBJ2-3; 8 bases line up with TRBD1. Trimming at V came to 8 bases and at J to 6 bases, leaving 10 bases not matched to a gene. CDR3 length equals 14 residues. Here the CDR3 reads CASVLTGVADTQYF. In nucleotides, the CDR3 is TGTGCCAGCGTCCTGACAGGGGTCGCGGATACGCAGTATTTT.

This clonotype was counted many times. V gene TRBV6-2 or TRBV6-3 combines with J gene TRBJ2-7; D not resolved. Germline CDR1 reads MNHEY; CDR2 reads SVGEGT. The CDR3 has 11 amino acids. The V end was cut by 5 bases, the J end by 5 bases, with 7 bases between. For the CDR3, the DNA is TGTGCCAGCAGTACCGGGCACGAGCAGTACTTC. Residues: CASSTGHEQYF.

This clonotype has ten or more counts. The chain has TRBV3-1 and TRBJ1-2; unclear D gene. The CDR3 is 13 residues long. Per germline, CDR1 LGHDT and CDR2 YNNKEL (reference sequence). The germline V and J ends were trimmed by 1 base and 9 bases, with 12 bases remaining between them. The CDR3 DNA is TGTGCCAGCAGCCAAGGTCCCTCCCAAAGCTACACCTTC. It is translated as CASSQGPSQSYTF. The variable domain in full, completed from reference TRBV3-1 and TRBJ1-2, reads DTAVSQTPKYLVTQMGNDKSIKCEQNLGHDTMYWYKQDSKKFLKIMFSYNNKELIINETVPNRFSPKSPDKAHLNLHINSLELGDSAVYFCASSQGPSQSYTFGSGTRLTVV.

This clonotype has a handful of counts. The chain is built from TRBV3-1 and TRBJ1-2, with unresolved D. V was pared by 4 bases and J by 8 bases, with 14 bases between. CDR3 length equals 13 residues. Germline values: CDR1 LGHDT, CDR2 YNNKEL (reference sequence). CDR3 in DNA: TGTGCCAGCAGCCGCGCGTCTGAAGGGGGCTACACCTTC. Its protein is CASSRASEGGYTF.